The 3 T cell receptor beta chains below come from one sample, sequenced in a study of CD8+CD57+ T cells in acquired aplastic anemia (dated by TCRdb to the late 2010s). The sequencing machine was an Illumina HiSeq 2000. Genomic DNA was used as template for profiling of TCR beta VDJ combinations and CDR3 sequences. Using fastp trimming at Q25 and MiXCR clonotype assembly, TCRdb reanalyzed the public sequencing data and kept in-frame beta chains. Entries that share a CDR3 protein sequence are merged under the most common genes and DNA. Recorded for this sample are under 350,000 distinct CDR3 sequences; 55% to 60% of them occurred a single time. Roughly 8% of the sample is in the top ten clones. The material sequenced was sorted CD4+, CD8+, or CD8+CD57+ T cells (not recorded which) from PBMCs. The receptors derive from a human donor with severe aplastic anemia or a healthy control (not recorded which).

This sequence joins TRBV7-8 and TRBJ1-2; D might be TRBD1 (6 bases). Germline loops: CDR1 SGHVS, CDR2 FQNEAQ. CDR3 length: 15 residues. V lost 5 bases to trimming and J lost 0 bases, with 13 bases between them. The CDR3 protein is CASSTWTVPNYGYTF. For the CDR3, the DNA is TGTGCCAGCAGCACCTGGACAGTCCCTAACTATGGCTACACCTTC.

The V gene is TRBV9, the J gene TRBJ1-6; the D is unclear. V lost 3 bases, J lost 6 bases, and 16 bases lay in between. This CDR3 region has 16 residues. Germline-derived CDR1 and CDR2 are SGDLS and YYNGEE. The DNA of the CDR3 is TGTGCCAGCAGCGGGGCCCACAGTCCATTTAATTCACCCCTCCACTTT. The encoded protein is CASSGAHSPFNSPLHF.

This clonotype was detected only a few times. In DNA form, the CDR3 reads TGTGCCATCAGAGACGGGACAGACTACGAGCAGTACTTC. Protein product: CAIRDGTDYEQYF. The rearrangement uses TRBV10-3 and TRBJ2-7, with 7 bases aligning to TRBD1. There are 13 residues in the CDR3. J gave up 3 bases and V 6 bases, and 5 bases lay outside the gene matches. Germline CDR1 is ENHRY and CDR2 is SYGVKD.